Presented here are 24 T cell receptor beta chains from one specimen sequenced in a study of shared clonotypes between healthy human individuals. CD45RO-negative CD8 cells positively selected for CCR7 made up the naive population, which excluded terminally differentiated effector memory CD45RA+ cells. Sequencing used immunoSEQ multiplex PCR; TCRdb keeps in-frame clones, though not all of them. Of 2 million to 2.5 million clones in the sample, roughly 94% were seen once. The material sequenced was naive CD8+ T cells sorted from blood. These receptors were obtained from a man younger than 35 in good health.

The chain employs TRBV14 and TRBJ1-1, with no clear D. The CDR3 is 15 amino acids. V gave up 1 base and J gave up 0 bases, with 9 bases separating them. Germline V gene sequence: CDR1 SGHDN, CDR2 FVKESK. For the CDR3, the DNA is TGTGCCAGCAGCCAAGGCTTCTACATGAACACTGAAGCTTTCTTT. It is translated as CASSQGFYMNTEAFF.

J is TRBJ2-7 and V is TRBV5-4; a weak D match, TRBD1 (5 bases). From germline, CDR1 is SGHNT and CDR2 YYREEE (reference sequence). V lost 4 bases to trimming and J lost 1 base, with 12 bases between them. This CDR3 region has 14 residues. For the CDR3, the DNA is TGTGCCAGCAGCCAAGATCAGGGTTCCTACGAGCAGTACTTC. Residues: CASSQDQGSYEQYF.

This chain connects TRBV23-1 to TRBJ2-7; D is uncertain. TRBV23-1 is sorted into the ORF group, with uncertain function. The V end lost 7 bases, the J end lost 2 bases, and 12 bases lay between the germline ends. The CDR3 runs 13 residues. This CDR3 reads CASTLGKPYEQYF. The CDR3 region has the DNA TGCGCCAGCACTTTAGGCAAACCCTACGAGCAGTACTTC.

The chain carries TRBV13 and TRBJ1-3; D ambiguous. The CDR3 loop spans 12 amino acids. V lost 0 bases, J lost 8 bases, and 5 bases lay in between. Germline values: CDR1 PRHDT, CDR2 FYEKMQ (reference sequence). The CDR3 protein is CASSLGADTIYF. The DNA of the CDR3 is TGTGCCAGCAGCTTAGGGGCGGACACCATATATTTT. The full variable domain, in which reference TRBV13 and TRBJ1-3 provide the parts outside the CDR3, is AAGVIQSPRHLIKEKRETATLKCYPIPRHDTVYWYQQGPGQDPQFLISFYEKMQSDKGSIPDRFSAQQFSDYHSELNMSSLELGDSALYFCASSLGADTIYFGEGSWLTVV.

J is TRBJ2-1 and V is TRBV7-9, with 13 bases that match TRBD2. With V trimmed by 1 base and J by 8 bases, 8 bases remained unmatched. The CDR3 has 17 residues. Germline V gene lookup returns CDR1 SEHNR and CDR2 FQNEAQ (reference sequence). The CDR3 coding sequence is TGTGCCAGCAGCTTAGGGACTAGCGGGGGCAGGGGAGATGAGCAGTTCTTC. Protein sequence: CASSLGTSGGRGDEQFF.

The genes are TRBV19 and TRBJ1-2; D gene ambiguous. Germline CDR1 LNHDA, CDR2 SQIVND (reference sequence). The CDR3 covers 16 residues. Trimming stripped 2 bases from V and 4 bases from J, with 17 bases between. This CDR3 is CASSIRTQPEIYGYTF. The DNA of the CDR3 is TGTGCCAGTAGTATAAGAACCCAGCCAGAAATCTATGGCTACACCTTC. Drawing the rest from reference TRBV19 and TRBJ1-2, the complete variable domain is DGGITQSPKYLFRKEGQNVTLSCEQNLNHDAMYWYRQDPGQGLRLIYYSQIVNDFQKGDIAEGYSVSREKKESFPLTVTSAQKNPTAFYLCASSIRTQPEIYGYTFGSGTRLTVV.

Points on this clone: Other DNA sequences from this sample encode an identical CDR3 as well. The chain carries TRBV6-5 and TRBJ2-1, with TRBD2 matching over 11 bases. V dropped 4 bases and J dropped 4; count of bases not matched to a gene: 3. The V gene's germline CDR1 is MNHEY and CDR2 SVGAGI. This CDR3 region has 15 residues. CDR3 in DNA: TGTGCCAGCAGTTCATTAGCGGGAGGGTACAATGAGCAGTTCTTC. Amino acid sequence: CASSSLAGGYNEQFF.

This sequence joins TRBV11-2 and TRBJ2-7; 9 bases are shared with TRBD2. J was trimmed by 3 bases and V by 7 bases; bases with no gene match: 16. The CDR3 runs 17 residues. CDR1 is SGHAT and CDR2 is FQNNGV in the germline V gene. The CDR3 DNA follows: TGTGCCAGCACCCTTCCCGCCGGGGCTAGCGGGGACTACGAGCAGTACTTC. This encodes CASTLPAGASGDYEQYF.

The J gene is TRBJ1-1, the V gene TRBV7-9, with 7 bases aligning to TRBD1. J was trimmed by 4 bases and V by 2 bases; bases with no gene match: 7. The CDR3 totals 15 residues. CDR1 SEHNR and CDR2 FQNEAQ come from the germline V gene (reference sequence). CDR3: CASSLHEGASTEAFF. In DNA form, the CDR3 reads TGTGCCAGCAGCTTACATGAGGGGGCGAGCACTGAAGCTTTCTTT.

V usage is TRBV19 and J usage is TRBJ2-7; 9 nucleotides match TRBD2. Germline lookup yields CDR1 LNHDA and CDR2 SQIVND (reference sequence). V trimming: 7 bases; J trimming: 2 bases; junction bases outside the gene matches: 9. The CDR3 totals 15 residues. As DNA, the CDR3 is TGTGCCAGTATTCCCGCGACTAGCGGTCCCTACGAGCAGTACTTC. Protein: CASIPATSGPYEQYF.

The rearrangement links TRBV28 to TRBJ2-5; 9 bases map to TRBD1. With V trimmed by 4 bases and J by 1 base, 4 bases remained unmatched. CDR3 length: 15 amino acids. The germline CDR1 and CDR2 sequences are MDHEN and SYDVKM. The CDR3 region is CASSSDRGIQETQYF. The CDR3 DNA sequence: TGTGCCAGCAGTTCCGACAGGGGGATCCAAGAGACCCAGTACTTC.

In regard to this clone: The sample holds other DNA sequences that translate to the same CDR3. The chain recombines TRBV5-4 with TRBJ1-2, with D perhaps TRBD1 (6 bases). The length of the CDR3 is 12 residues. V shed 7 bases and J shed 2 bases, with 9 bases lying between them. The V gene's germline CDR1 is SGHNT and CDR2 YYREEE (reference sequence). This CDR3 is CASRGGNYGYTF. CDR3 nucleotides: TGTGCCAGCCGAGGGGGGAACTATGGCTACACCTTC.

CDR3: CASSFQRLVGNEQFF. For the CDR3, the DNA is TGTGCCAGCAGCTTCCAAAGGCTAGTGGGCAATGAGCAGTTCTTC. V usage is TRBV7-9 and J usage is TRBJ2-1; D unclear. Germline V gives CDR1 SEHNR, CDR2 FQNEAQ (reference sequence). V lost 3 bases and J lost 6, with 15 bases in between. The CDR3 is 15 amino acids.

J is TRBJ2-2 and V is TRBV6-1; D might be TRBD1 (6 bases). The CDR3 has 15 amino acids. Germline V lookup: CDR1 MNHNS, CDR2 SASEGT. The ends were cut back, 3 bases at V and 4 bases at J, with 12 bases in the middle. The CDR3 DNA is TGTGCCAGCAGTGATCCCAGGGGCGGCACCGGGGAGCTGTTTTTT. Its translation: CASSDPRGGTGELFF.

The chain is built from TRBV4-1 and TRBJ2-7; 9 nucleotides align to TRBD2. V shed 0 bases, J shed 4 bases, and the junction held 7 bases outside the gene matches. The germline CDR1 and CDR2 sequences are MGHRA and YSYEKL. There are 16 residues in the CDR3. The CDR3 protein is CASSQDYSGLAYEQYF. The CDR3, as DNA: TGCGCCAGCAGCCAAGATTATTCGGGACTAGCTTACGAGCAGTACTTC.

J is TRBJ2-3 and V is TRBV30, with 10 bases lining up with TRBD1. The CDR3 spans 17 residues. Germline V gives CDR1 GTSNPN, CDR2 SVGIG (reference sequence). V was clipped by 0 bases and J by 5 bases; unmatched bases: 11. CDR3 protein: CAWSVGQGEVMLDTQYF. The CDR3, as DNA: TGTGCCTGGAGTGTAGGACAGGGGGAGGTGATGTTAGATACGCAGTATTTT.

This clone was detected only once. The chain employs TRBV9 and TRBJ2-3; 14 nucleotides align to TRBD2. CDR3 length: 18 amino acids. The V gene's germline CDR1 is SGDLS and CDR2 YYNGEE. The J segment lost 4 bases and the V segment lost 3 bases, leaving 10 bases of the junction unmatched. The CDR3 sequence: CASSAPRGLAGVSDTQYF. The CDR3 DNA follows: TGTGCCAGCAGCGCTCCCAGGGGACTAGCGGGAGTCTCAGATACGCAGTATTTT. The variable domain in full, completed from reference TRBV9 and TRBJ2-3, reads DSGVTQTPKHLITATGQRVTLRCSPRSGDLSVYWYQQSLDQGLQFLIQYYNGEERAKGNILERFSAQQFPDLHSELNLSSLELGDSALYFCASSAPRGLAGVSDTQYFGPGTRLTVL.

The chain is built from TRBV6-1 and TRBJ2-7, with 10 nucleotides matching TRBD1. CDR1 is MNHNS, CDR2 SASEGT, per germline. With 3 bases clipped from V and 2 bases from J, the junction kept 4 bases outside the gene matches. This CDR3 spans 15 amino acids. The CDR3 nucleotides read TGTGCCAGCAGTGAGGGACAGGGGCAAGCCTACGAGCAGTACTTC. Its translation is CASSEGQGQAYEQYF.

The genes are TRBV7-9 and TRBJ2-7; maybe TRBD2 (6 bases). Germline CDR1 and CDR2: SEHNR and FQNEAQ (reference sequence). CDR3 size: 16 residues. The V end lost 5 bases, the J end lost 2 bases, and 19 bases lay between the germline ends. CDR3 in DNA: TGTGCCAGCAGCGGTAGTGGGGACTGGGCCCCCTACGAGCAGTACTTC. It encodes CASSGSGDWAPYEQYF.

The genes are TRBV15 and TRBJ1-5; D gene uncertain. The V end lost 5 bases, the J end lost 2 bases, and 7 bases lay between the germline ends. The CDR3 loop spans 13 amino acids. The V gene's germline CDR1 is LNHNV and CDR2 YYDKDF (reference sequence). The CDR3 loop reads CATSPDGNQPQHF. CDR3 sequence (DNA): TGTGCCACCAGCCCCGACGGCAATCAGCCCCAGCATTTT.

This chain connects TRBV6-6 to TRBJ2-3; 8 bases align to TRBD2. Germline CDR1 MNHNY, CDR2 SVGAGI (reference sequence). V was clipped by 5 bases and J by 0 bases; unmatched bases: 7. The CDR3 has 16 amino acids. The CDR3 coding sequence is TGTGCCAGCAGTACGGGAGGGATACCGAGCACAGATACGCAGTATTTT. Its translation is CASSTGGIPSTDTQYF.

This sequence joins TRBV25-1 and TRBJ1-4, with a possible D match to TRBD1 (5 bases). The ends were cut back, 3 bases at V and 6 bases at J, with 14 bases in the middle. The CDR3 has 15 amino acids. Germline loops: CDR1 MGHDK, CDR2 SYGVNS. The DNA for the CDR3 is TGTGCCAGCAGTGATATGGGGGATAGGGATGAAAAACTGTTTTTT. This encodes CASSDMGDRDEKLFF.

The V call is TRBV6-6, the J call TRBJ1-2, with unresolved D. V lost 1 base and J lost 0, with 12 bases in between. The CDR3 consists of 16 residues. Germline CDR1 is MNHNY and CDR2 is SVGAGI (reference sequence). The CDR3 sequence is CASSYWATPANYGYTF. The CDR3 DNA follows: TGTGCCAGCAGTTACTGGGCGACCCCAGCTAACTATGGCTACACCTTC.

On this clone: Other DNA sequences within the sample encode an identical CDR3. This sequence joins TRBV6-5 and TRBJ2-7, with 12 bases aligning to TRBD2. CDR1 is MNHEY and CDR2 is SVGAGI in the germline V gene. This CDR3 has 16 residues. Trimming at V came to 0 bases and at J to 1 base, leaving 1 base not matched to a gene. Here the CDR3 reads CASSYSTSGSSYEQYF. As DNA, the CDR3 is TGTGCCAGCAGTTACTCGACTAGCGGGAGTTCCTACGAGCAGTACTTC.